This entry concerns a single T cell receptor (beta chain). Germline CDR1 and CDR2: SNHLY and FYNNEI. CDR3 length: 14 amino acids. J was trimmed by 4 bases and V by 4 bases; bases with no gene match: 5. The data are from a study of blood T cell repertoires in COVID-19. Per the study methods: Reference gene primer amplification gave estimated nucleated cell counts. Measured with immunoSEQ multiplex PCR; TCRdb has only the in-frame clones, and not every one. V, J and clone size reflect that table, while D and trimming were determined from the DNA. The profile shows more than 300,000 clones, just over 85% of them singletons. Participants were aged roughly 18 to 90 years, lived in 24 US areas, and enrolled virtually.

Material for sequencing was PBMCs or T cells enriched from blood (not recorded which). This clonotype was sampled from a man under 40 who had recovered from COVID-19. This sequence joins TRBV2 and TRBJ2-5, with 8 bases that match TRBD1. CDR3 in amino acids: CASSGQGKAETQYF. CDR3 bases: TGTGCCAGCAGTGGACAGGGGAAGGCAGAGACCCAGTACTTC.